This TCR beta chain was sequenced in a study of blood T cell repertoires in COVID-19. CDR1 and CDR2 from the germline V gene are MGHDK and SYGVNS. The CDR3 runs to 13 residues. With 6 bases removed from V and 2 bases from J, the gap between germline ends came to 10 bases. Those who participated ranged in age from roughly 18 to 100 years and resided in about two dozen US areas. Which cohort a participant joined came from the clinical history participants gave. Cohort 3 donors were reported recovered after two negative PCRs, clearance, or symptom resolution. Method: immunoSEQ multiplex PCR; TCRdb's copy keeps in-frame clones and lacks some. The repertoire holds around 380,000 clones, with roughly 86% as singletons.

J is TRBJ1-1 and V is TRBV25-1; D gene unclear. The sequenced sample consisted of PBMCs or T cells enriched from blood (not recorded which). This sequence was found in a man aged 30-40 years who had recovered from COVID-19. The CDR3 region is CASRQEVNTEAFF. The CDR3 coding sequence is TGTGCCAGCAGACAAGAGGTTAACACTGAAGCTTTCTTT.